This TCR beta chain was captured in a study of CD8 T cells in ankylosing spondylitis. TCRdb fed the 5' RACE reads into MiXCR, producing one record per CDR3 protein. The table includes nearly 350,000 distinct CDR3 sequences, under 15% detected once. This CDR3 contains 16 residues. The J segment lost 8 bases and the V segment lost 3 bases, leaving 8 bases of the junction unmatched. Germline CDR1 reads SGHRS; CDR2 reads YFSETQ. The V and J genes are TRBV5-1 and TRBJ2-1; 13 bases match TRBD2. Sequences were obtained from blood, either unsorted or a sorted T cell fraction (not recorded which). The sequence was obtained from a male donor with ankylosing spondylitis or in good health (not recorded which). In DNA form, the CDR3 reads TGCGCCAGCAGCTCGCGACTAGCGGGAGGAGCTGATGAGCAGTTCTTC. As protein: CASSSRLAGGADEQFF.